These 24 T cell receptor beta chains share one sample of origin, sequenced in a study of yellow fever vaccine responses in identical twins. TCRdb redid the calling of the RT-PCR reads with MiXCR, one entry per CDR3 protein. Among 1,500 to 2,000 distinct CDR3 sequences listed, about four fifths were seen once. This material consisted of T cells from blood (PBMCs), unsorted or a sorted subset (not recorded which), taken before or after yellow fever vaccination (not recorded which). The receptor source for this set is a female donor who received the yellow fever vaccine.

This chain links TRBV2 with TRBJ2-7; 7 nucleotides match TRBD1. The V segment lost 3 bases and the J segment 7 bases; nucleotides outside the gene matches: 12. Per the germline V gene, CDR1 is SNHLY and CDR2 is FYNNEI. The CDR3 runs 15 residues. The CDR3 sequence is CASSETGSQAVEQYF. Here the CDR3 DNA reads TGTGCCAGCAGTGAGACAGGGTCTCAGGCGGTAGAGCAGTACTTC. Full variable domain (outside the CDR3, taken from reference TRBV2 and TRBJ2-7): EPEVTQTPSHQVTQMGQEVILRCVPISNHLYFYWYRQILGQKVEFLVSFYNNEISEKSEIFDDQFSVERPDGSNFTLKIRSTKLEDSAMYFCASSETGSQAVEQYFGPGTRLTVT.

This sequence joins TRBV7-2 and TRBJ2-6, with 8 nucleotides matching TRBD1. From germline, CDR1 is SGHTA and CDR2 FQGNSA. V lost 0 bases, J lost 4 bases, and 8 bases stayed unmatched. The CDR3 has 18 amino acids. In DNA form, the CDR3 reads TGTGCCAGCAGCTTAGCAGGGACAGGTCGGATAGGGGCCAACGTCCTGACTTTC. Translation: CASSLAGTGRIGANVLTF. The full variable domain, in which reference TRBV7-2 and TRBJ2-6 provide the parts outside the CDR3, is GAGVSQSPSNKVTEKGKDVELRCDPISGHTALYWYRQSLGQGLEFLIYFQGNSAPDKSGLPSDRFSAERTGGSVSTLTIQRTQQEDSAVYLCASSLAGTGRIGANVLTFGAGSRLTVL.

The rearrangement joins TRBV10-3 to TRBJ1-5, with D unresolved. This CDR3 is built from 12 residues. Germline CDR1 is ENHRY and CDR2 is SYGVKD. Trimming took off 2 bases at V and 8 bases at J, with 7 bases between the two ends. CDR3 amino acids: CAISERAEPQHF. As DNA, the CDR3 is TGTGCCATCAGTGAGAGGGCGGAGCCCCAGCATTTT.

V usage is TRBV6-4 and J usage is TRBJ2-1, with 9 bases matching TRBD2. This CDR3 comprises 14 residues. With 2 bases clipped from V and 8 bases from J, the junction kept 4 bases outside the gene matches. Germline V gene sequence: CDR1 MRHNA, CDR2 SNTAGT. The chain's CDR3 is CASSDGGGEYEQFF. The CDR3 DNA reads as TGTGCCAGCAGTGACGGCGGGGGGGAGTATGAGCAGTTCTTC.

The table lists this clonotype with a few counts. This rearrangement joins TRBV6-1 to TRBJ1-2; tentative D call: TRBD1 (6 bases). This CDR3 contains 13 residues. V lost 6 bases to trimming and J lost 6 bases, with 14 bases between them. Germline-derived CDR1 and CDR2 are MNHNS and SASEGT. The CDR3 nucleotides are TGTGCCAGCAGCCTGGGGGCAGAAAATGGCTACACCTTC. It specifies CASSLGAENGYTF.

This chain uses TRBV10-3 with TRBJ2-2; a possible D gene is TRBD2 (6 bases). V gave up 6 bases and J gave up 0 bases, with 14 bases separating them. The germline V gene encodes CDR1 ENHRY and CDR2 SYGVKD. There are 16 residues in the CDR3. In nucleotides, the CDR3 is TGTGCCATCAGCCGGGGGAGACTCTCGAACACCGGGGAGCTGTTTTTT. This sequence encodes CAISRGRLSNTGELFF.

This chain links TRBV21-1 with TRBJ1-2. TRBV21-1 is a known pseudogene. This CDR3 comprises 15 residues. The CDR3 loop reads CASSKVGGANYGYTF. In nucleotides, the CDR3 is TGTGCCAGCAGCAAAGTTGGCGGAGCTAACTATGGCTACACCTTC.

V gene TRBV10-3 combines with J gene TRBJ1-1, with D hard to call. Germline lookup yields CDR1 ENHRY and CDR2 SYGVKD. The CDR3 loop spans 15 amino acids. Trimming pared 7 bases from V and 1 base from J, leaving 16 bases between. In DNA, the CDR3 is TGTGCCATCAAATCGGCCGAGGATTGGAACACTGAAGCTTTCTTT. Amino acid sequence: CAIKSAEDWNTEAFF.

V is TRBV2 and J is TRBJ2-7; D gene unclear. The V end was cut by 5 bases, the J end by 7 bases, with 12 bases between. CDR1 and CDR2 from the germline V gene are SNHLY and FYNNEI. The CDR3 sequence is 12 residues long. The CDR3 DNA is TGTGCCAGCAGTCCACATACCAGGGAGCAGTACGTC. Translating it yields CASSPHTREQYV.

The V and J genes are TRBV6-1 and TRBJ2-1; the D gene is possibly TRBD1 (6 bases). The CDR3 contains 15 residues. Trimming took 2 bases from V and 8 from J, leaving 16 bases between them. Germline CDR1 is MNHNS and CDR2 is SASEGT. CDR3 residues: CASSEYPTGGDEQFF. CDR3 coding DNA: TGTGCCAGCAGTGAATACCCGACAGGTGGGGATGAGCAGTTCTTC.

The rearrangement uses TRBV7-2 and TRBJ1-6, with a tentative D call TRBD1 (6 bases). This CDR3 region has 15 residues. Trimming shortened V by 1 base and J by 8 bases, and 12 bases separated the two germline ends. Germline V gene data show CDR1 as SGHTA and CDR2 as FQGNSA. The CDR3 DNA reads as TGTGCCAGCAGCTTAGGGCCAGGGGCTGATTCACCCCTCCACTTT. Translation: CASSLGPGADSPLHF.

This chain joins TRBV6-5 and TRBJ1-1; no firm D call. Deletions cut 0 bases from V and 0 bases from J, with 2 bases between. This CDR3 has 13 amino acids. Germline assignment: CDR1 MNHEY and CDR2 SVGAGI. The DNA for the CDR3 is TGTGCCAGCAGTTACTCGGTGAACACTGAAGCTTTCTTT. It encodes CASSYSVNTEAFF.

This clonotype was seen only a few times. The rearrangement joins TRBV10-3 to TRBJ1-2; D unclear. The CDR3 is 13 residues long. Germline CDR1 ENHRY, CDR2 SYGVKD. Trimming pared 5 bases from V and 8 bases from J, leaving 15 bases between. CDR3: CAISTKGVRGYTF. The DNA for the CDR3 is TGTGCCATCAGTACCAAGGGAGTGCGGGGCTACACCTTC.

The rearrangement uses TRBV4-3 and TRBJ2-6; D is unclear. From germline, CDR1 is LGHNA and CDR2 YSLEER. The CDR3 contains 17 residues. V was cut by 0 bases and J by 1 base, with 10 bases left in between. CDR3 sequence: CASSQDGSSSGANVLTF. The DNA of the CDR3 is TGCGCCAGCAGCCAAGATGGATCATCGTCTGGGGCCAACGTCCTGACTTTC.

The chain couples TRBV30 to TRBJ1-5, with D maybe TRBD1 (5 bases). Deletions cut 2 bases from V and 4 bases from J, with 9 bases between. The length of the CDR3 is 13 residues. Germline assignment: CDR1 GTSNPN and CDR2 SVGIG (reference sequence). CDR3 bases: TGTGCCTGGAGTCTCGGGGGGAATCAGCCCCAGCATTTT. Its translation: CAWSLGGNQPQHF.

The V call is TRBV11-1, the J call TRBJ1-1; D perhaps matches TRBD1 (6 bases). Trimming cost V 4 bases and J 4 bases, with 16 bases left between them. The CDR3 loop spans 15 amino acids. Germline values: CDR1 SGHAT, CDR2 FQDESV (reference sequence). The CDR3 spells CASSSQDSTGTEAFF. CDR3 DNA: TGTGCCAGCAGCTCTCAGGACAGCACGGGCACTGAAGCTTTCTTT.

V and J are TRBV2 and TRBJ2-3; TRBD2 matches at 9 bases. CDR3 length: 15 amino acids. Germline-derived CDR1 and CDR2 are SNHLY and FYNNEI. V shed 4 bases and J 3 bases; nucleotides not matched to a gene: 5. The CDR3 here is CASSVGLAGTDTQYF. As DNA, the CDR3 is TGTGCCAGCAGTGTGGGGCTAGCGGGAACAGATACGCAGTATTTT.

As DNA, the CDR3 is TGCAGTGCTAGAGATCGGGAGCGGAGCACAGATACGCAGTATTTT. Translating it yields CSARDRERSTDTQYF. This rearrangement joins TRBV20-1 to TRBJ2-3; D possibly corresponds to TRBD2 (6 bases). Germline lookup yields CDR1 DFQATT and CDR2 SNEGSKA (reference sequence). The CDR3 spans 15 residues. Trimming removed 0 bases from V and 0 bases from J, with 10 bases in between.

The V gene is TRBV15, the J gene TRBJ1-1; D remains unclear. Germline loops: CDR1 LNHNV, CDR2 YYDKDF (reference sequence). The CDR3 is made up of 15 amino acids. V was cut by 0 bases and J by 5 bases, with 13 bases left in between. The CDR3 is CATSRDTAGWTEAFF. The CDR3 region has the DNA TGTGCCACCAGCAGAGACACTGCAGGTTGGACTGAAGCTTTCTTT.

This chain links TRBV29-1 with TRBJ2-3; D remains unclear. Germline V gives CDR1 SQVTM, CDR2 ANQGSEA. The CDR3 is 15 amino acids. V lost 6 bases and J 1 base, leaving 17 bases between the germline ends. CDR3: CSVRTRRVGTDTQYF. The CDR3, as DNA: TGCAGCGTGAGGACCCGACGGGTGGGCACAGATACGCAGTATTTT.

This rearrangement joins TRBV4-1 to TRBJ2-7; D unresolved. There are 15 residues in the CDR3. CDR1 MGHRA and CDR2 YSYEKL come from the germline V gene. V lost 0 bases to trimming and J lost 2 bases, with 11 bases between them. The CDR3 protein is CASSQESRVPYEQYF. DNA for the CDR3: TGCGCCAGCAGCCAAGAGAGTCGGGTGCCCTACGAGCAGTACTTC.

This clonotype was seen a handful of times. An end of the junction does not agree with germline; a read error may underlie this. The chain recombines TRBV10-3 with TRBJ1-3; D may be TRBD1 (5 bases). The CDR3 totals 13 residues. CDR1 and CDR2 (germline): ENHRY, SYGVKD. The CDR3 region is CAISAQEGGTIYF. The CDR3 DNA sequence: TGTGCCATTAGTGCACAGGAGGGTGGCACCATATATTTT.

This clonotype was found a few times. The chain joins TRBV7-9 to TRBJ1-2; D unresolved. The V end lost 1 base, the J end lost 5 bases, and 5 bases lay between the germline ends. Germline loops: CDR1 SEHNR, CDR2 FQNEAQ (reference sequence). This CDR3 spans 12 amino acids. CDR3 nucleotide sequence: TGTGCCAGCAGCTTAGACGGATATGGCTACACCTTC. This sequence encodes CASSLDGYGYTF.

Written as DNA, the CDR3 is TGTGCCAGCAGTGAATTGGGTGAGCAGTTCTTC. Its protein is CASSELGEQFF. The rearrangement joins TRBV2 to TRBJ2-1; no definite D call. The CDR3 has 11 residues. The germline V gene encodes CDR1 SNHLY and CDR2 FYNNEI. V gave up 2 bases and J gave up 9 bases, with 5 bases separating them. The complete variable domain, with remaining parts taken from reference TRBV2 and TRBJ2-1, reads EPEVTQTPSHQVTQMGQEVILRCVPISNHLYFYWYRQILGQKVEFLVSFYNNEISEKSEIFDDQFSVERPDGSNFTLKIRSTKLEDSAMYFCASSELGEQFFGPGTRLTVL.